This T cell receptor (beta chain) was documented in a study of T cells expressing NK-cell markers. TCRdb re-called the 5' RACE reads; every CDR3 protein appears as one record, without DNA. Its table records 440,000 or so distinct CDR3 sequences. The CDR3 length is 13 residues. Germline V gene lookup returns CDR1 DFQATT and CDR2 SNEGSKA (reference sequence). The TCR was taken from a woman aged 18 to 75 in good health. The chain uses TRBV20-1 and TRBJ2-7; TCRdb designates TRBD2, a call that cannot be tested without DNA. The sequenced material came from blood T cells: a sorted CD56 or NKG2C T cell subset, CD4+ or CD8+ T cells, or bulk PBMC T cells (not recorded which). The CDR3 loop is CSARRGPSYEQYF.